This T cell receptor beta chain was found in a study of blood T cell repertoires in COVID-19. Produced via immunoSEQ multiplex PCR; TCRdb's table is partial and in-frame only. The profile shows roughly 250,000 clones, approximately 83% of them singletons. Sequencing was done on a sample of PBMCs or T cells enriched from blood (not recorded which). The receptor's source is a woman aged 30 to 39 who had recovered from COVID-19.

In DNA form, the CDR3 reads TGTGCCAGCGGGCGGAGGGCGACAAATGAGCAGTTCTTC. Amino acids: CASGRRATNEQFF. The rearrangement uses TRBV27 and TRBJ2-1; perhaps TRBD2 as D (6 bases). Germline values: CDR1 MNHEY, CDR2 SMNVEV (reference sequence). The germline V and J ends were trimmed by 8 bases and 7 bases, with 15 bases remaining between them. The CDR3 sequence is 13 residues long.